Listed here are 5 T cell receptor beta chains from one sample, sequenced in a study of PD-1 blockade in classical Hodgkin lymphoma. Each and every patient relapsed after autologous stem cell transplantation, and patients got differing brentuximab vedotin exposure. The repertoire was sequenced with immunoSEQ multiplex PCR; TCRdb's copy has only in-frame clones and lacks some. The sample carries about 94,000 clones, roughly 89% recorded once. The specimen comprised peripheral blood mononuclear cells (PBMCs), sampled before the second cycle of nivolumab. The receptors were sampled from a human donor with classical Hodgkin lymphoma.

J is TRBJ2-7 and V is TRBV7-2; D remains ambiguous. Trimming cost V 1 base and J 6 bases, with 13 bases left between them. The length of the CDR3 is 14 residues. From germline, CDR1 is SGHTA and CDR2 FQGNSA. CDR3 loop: CASSLEVARAEQYF. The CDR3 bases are TGTGCCAGCAGCTTAGAGGTGGCGCGCGCCGAGCAGTACTTC.

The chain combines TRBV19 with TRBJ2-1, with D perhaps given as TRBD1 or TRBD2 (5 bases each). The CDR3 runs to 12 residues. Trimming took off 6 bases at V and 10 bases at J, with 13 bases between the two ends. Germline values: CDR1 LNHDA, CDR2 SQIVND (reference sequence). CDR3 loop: CASRRGLGEQFF. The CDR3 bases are TGTGCCAGTAGGAGGGGTCTCGGAGAGCAGTTCTTC.

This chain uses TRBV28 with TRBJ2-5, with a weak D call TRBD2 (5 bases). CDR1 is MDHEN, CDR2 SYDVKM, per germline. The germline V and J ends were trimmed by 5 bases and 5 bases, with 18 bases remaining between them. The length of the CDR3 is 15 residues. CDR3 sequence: CASSNLPFRRETQYF. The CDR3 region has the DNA TGTGCCAGCAGTAACCTACCATTCAGGAGGGAGACCCAGTACTTC.

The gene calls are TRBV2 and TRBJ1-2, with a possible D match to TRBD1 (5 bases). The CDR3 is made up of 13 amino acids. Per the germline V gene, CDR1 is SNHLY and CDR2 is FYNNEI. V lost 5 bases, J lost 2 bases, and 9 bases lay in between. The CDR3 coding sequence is TGTGCCAGCAGTACGACAGCGAACTATGGCTACACCTTC. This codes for CASSTTANYGYTF.

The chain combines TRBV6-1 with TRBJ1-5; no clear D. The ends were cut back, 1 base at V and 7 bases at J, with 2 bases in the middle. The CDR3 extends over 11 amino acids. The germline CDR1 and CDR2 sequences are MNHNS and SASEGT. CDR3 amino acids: CASSEVQPQHF. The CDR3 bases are TGTGCCAGCAGTGAAGTGCAGCCCCAGCATTTT.